Presented here are 14 T cell receptor beta chains from one specimen sequenced in a study of blood T cells in healthy people across ages. A second PCR of 7 to 11 cycles used a sample-barcoded 5' primer and a J-beta primer mix. From the 5' RACE reads, TCRdb called clonotypes with MiXCR, one entry per CDR3 protein. The table records some 800,000 distinct CDR3 sequences, more than 40% of them present only once. The sample was blood. These receptors originate from a man in his sixties in good health.

This clonotype occurred a few times. The chain recombines TRBV7-2 with TRBJ2-1, with 8 positions matching TRBD2. CDR3 length: 14 amino acids. In germline, CDR1 is SGHTA, CDR2 FQGNSA. Losses at the gene ends were 5 bases for V and 6 bases for J; bases not matched to a gene: 6. This chain's CDR3 is CASSISGGPNEQFF. CDR3 bases: TGTGCCAGCAGCATCAGCGGGGGACCCAATGAGCAGTTCTTC.

This clonotype has a count of ten or more. V gene TRBV20-1 combines with J gene TRBJ2-7; 8 bases line up with TRBD1. CDR3 size: 13 residues. Germline lookup yields CDR1 DFQATT and CDR2 SNEGSKA (reference sequence). V shed 6 bases and J 5 bases; nucleotides not matched to a gene: 9. The CDR3 DNA reads TGCAGTGCCGATAGACAGGGGATCGACGAGCAGTACTTC. Protein product: CSADRQGIDEQYF.

This sequence joins TRBV2 and TRBJ1-2; no firm D call. V was cut by 8 bases and J by 3 bases, with 19 bases left in between. Germline CDR1 and CDR2: SNHLY and FYNNEI. The CDR3 is 15 amino acids. The CDR3 spells CASGRSGIGDYGYTF. The CDR3 nucleotides read TGTGCCAGCGGACGTTCCGGGATTGGAGACTATGGCTACACCTTC.

The V call is TRBV6-2 or TRBV6-3, the J call TRBJ2-1; TRBD2 might be the D (5 bases). The V and J ends lost 0 bases and 4 bases respectively, with 13 bases between them. The CDR3 covers 16 residues. CDR1 is MNHEY and CDR2 is SVGEGT in the germline V gene. Here the CDR3 reads CASSYSVWRRYNEQFF. As DNA, the CDR3 is TGTGCCAGCAGTTACTCGGTGTGGAGGAGATACAATGAGCAGTTCTTC.

This clonotype was detected only a few times. The chain joins TRBV27 to TRBJ1-6; 10 bases map to TRBD1. V dropped 3 bases and J dropped 12; count of bases not matched to a gene: 5. The CDR3 is made up of 14 amino acids. Per germline, CDR1 MNHEY and CDR2 SMNVEV (reference sequence). CDR3 nucleotide sequence: TGTGCCAGCAGTTTCGGGACAGGGGTCAAACCCCTCCACTTT. Translation: CASSFGTGVKPLHF.

The chain links TRBV20-1 to TRBJ1-2, with 9 bases that match TRBD1. Trimming at V came to 2 bases and at J to 8 bases, leaving 15 bases not matched to a gene. The germline CDR1 and CDR2 sequences are DFQATT and SNEGSKA (reference sequence). The CDR3 consists of 16 residues. In nucleotides, the CDR3 is TGCAGTGCTAGACCCGCGGGGGGGGACAGGGTACGCGGCTACACCTTC. Translation: CSARPAGGDRVRGYTF.

This clonotype occurred a few times. The CDR3 DNA follows: TGTGCCAGCAGTCCATGGGGACAGGGAAACTCACCCCTCCACTTT. It specifies CASSPWGQGNSPLHF. The V and J genes are TRBV28 and TRBJ1-6, with TRBD1 matching 9 bases. The germline CDR1 and CDR2 sequences are MDHEN and SYDVKM. Trimming took 5 bases from V and 10 from J; bases not matched to a gene: 9. The CDR3 is 15 amino acids.

The chain carries TRBV3-1 and TRBJ2-4, with TRBD1 matching over 12 bases. This CDR3 spans 14 amino acids. In germline, CDR1 is LGHDT, CDR2 YNNKEL (reference sequence). The trim removed 2 bases at V and 11 bases at J, leaving 4 bases unmatched. The CDR3 nucleotides are TGTGCCAGCAGCCAAACCGGGACAGGGGGCGTTCAGTACTTC. Translation: CASSQTGTGGVQYF.

The CDR3 reads CSARDQDSAAWNEQFF. CDR3 in DNA: TGCAGTGCTAGAGACCAGGACAGCGCTGCCTGGAATGAGCAGTTCTTC. The chain employs TRBV20-1 and TRBJ2-1, with a tentative D call TRBD1 (6 bases). Per the germline V gene, CDR1 is DFQATT and CDR2 is SNEGSKA (reference sequence). The CDR3 extends over 16 amino acids. Deletions cut 0 bases from V and 7 bases from J, with 19 bases between.

The V and J genes are TRBV19 and TRBJ2-5; a weak D match, TRBD1 (6 bases). Trimming shortened V by 6 bases and J by 0 bases, and 14 bases separated the two germline ends. The CDR3 is 15 amino acids. Per the germline V gene, CDR1 is LNHDA and CDR2 is SQIVND (reference sequence). CDR3 in DNA: TGTGCCAGTAGCGACGGGACATTTAACCAAGAGACCCAGTACTTC. It codes for CASSDGTFNQETQYF.

The gene calls are TRBV7-7 and TRBJ1-1; tentatively, D is TRBD1 (6 bases). This CDR3 comprises 13 residues. Germline assignment: CDR1 SSHAT and CDR2 FNYEAQ (reference sequence). Trimming took off 5 bases at V and 7 bases at J, with 14 bases between the two ends. CDR3 loop: CASSPVQGGEAFF. The CDR3 DNA sequence: TGTGCCAGCAGCCCAGTACAGGGTGGTGAAGCTTTCTTT.

This clonotype was counted a few times. This chain joins TRBV24-1 and TRBJ2-3; D could derive from TRBD1 or TRBD2 (5 bases each). V shed 4 bases and J shed 4 bases, with 14 bases lying between them. CDR3 length equals 15 residues. CDR1 is KGHDR and CDR2 is SFDVKD in the germline V gene. The CDR3 DNA sequence: TGTGCCACCAGTGACCCTCGAGAGGGGCCAGATACGCAGTATTTT. This gives the protein CATSDPREGPDTQYF.

The V and J genes are TRBV6-2 or TRBV6-3 and TRBJ2-7; TRBD2 matches 9 bases. Germline values: CDR1 MNHEY, CDR2 SVGEGT. Unmatched junction bases numbered 6, after V lost 9 bases and J lost 3 bases. The CDR3 is 13 residues long. The CDR3 region is CASRSGGNYEQYF. The CDR3 DNA follows: TGTGCCAGTCGTAGCGGGGGAAACTACGAGCAGTACTTC.

This rearrangement joins TRBV5-1 to TRBJ2-7; TRBD2 aligns across 9 bases. V gave up 4 bases and J gave up 7 bases; unmatched junction bases: 12. The length of the CDR3 is 15 residues. The V gene's germline CDR1 is SGHRS and CDR2 YFSETQ. CDR3: CASSPSGDSYNEQYF. The CDR3 DNA reads as TGCGCCAGCAGCCCTAGCGGGGATTCCTACAATGAGCAGTACTTC. Combining the CDR3 with reference TRBV5-1 and TRBJ2-7 gives the whole variable domain KAGVTQTPRYLIKTRGQQVTLSCSPISGHRSVSWYQQTPGQGLQFLFEYFSETQRNKGNFPGRFSGRQFSNSRSEMNVSTLELGDSALYLCASSPSGDSYNEQYFGPGTRLTVT.